The subject of this entry is one TCR beta chain. This entry is derived from a study of blood T cell repertoires in COVID-19. Original processing methods: Counts of nucleated cells, estimated from reference gene primer amplification, were obtained. TCRdb's table, derived via immunoSEQ multiplex PCR, lists solely in-frame clones and lacks some. V, J and clone size are those of that table, while D and trimming were read from the DNA. Of approximately 240,000 clones in the sample, 75% to 85% were seen once. The V segment lost 1 base and the J segment 4 bases; nucleotides outside the gene matches: 4. CDR1 and CDR2 from the germline V gene are SGHDT and YYEEEE. The CDR3 spans 16 residues.

The sequence was collected from a human donor in a cohort sampled during active COVID-19. What was sequenced was peripheral blood. This chain joins TRBV5-6 and TRBJ2-5; 13 bases are shared with TRBD2. CDR3 in DNA: TGTGCCAGCAGCTTGTACAGGACTAGCGGGGGAGAGACCCAGTACTTC. As protein: CASSLYRTSGGETQYF.